This T cell receptor (beta chain) was recorded in a study of blood T cell repertoires in COVID-19. Profiled with immunoSEQ multiplex PCR; TCRdb holds only in-frame clones, not every one. The sample gives 250,000 to 300,000 clones, about nine tenths of which show up once; 2.2% is in the top ten. This CDR3 has 14 amino acids. Germline CDR1 reads SGHTA; CDR2 reads FQGTGA. V lost 2 bases to trimming and J lost 7 bases; unmatched junction nucleotides: 4. The material sequenced was peripheral blood. The chain uses TRBV7-3 and TRBJ2-7; TRBD1 aligns across 11 bases. This clonotype was obtained from a woman under 40 with COVID-19, enrolled during active disease. The CDR3 spells CASSLGQGAGEQYF. The CDR3 coding sequence is TGTGCCAGCAGCTTAGGACAGGGGGCAGGGGAGCAGTACTTC.